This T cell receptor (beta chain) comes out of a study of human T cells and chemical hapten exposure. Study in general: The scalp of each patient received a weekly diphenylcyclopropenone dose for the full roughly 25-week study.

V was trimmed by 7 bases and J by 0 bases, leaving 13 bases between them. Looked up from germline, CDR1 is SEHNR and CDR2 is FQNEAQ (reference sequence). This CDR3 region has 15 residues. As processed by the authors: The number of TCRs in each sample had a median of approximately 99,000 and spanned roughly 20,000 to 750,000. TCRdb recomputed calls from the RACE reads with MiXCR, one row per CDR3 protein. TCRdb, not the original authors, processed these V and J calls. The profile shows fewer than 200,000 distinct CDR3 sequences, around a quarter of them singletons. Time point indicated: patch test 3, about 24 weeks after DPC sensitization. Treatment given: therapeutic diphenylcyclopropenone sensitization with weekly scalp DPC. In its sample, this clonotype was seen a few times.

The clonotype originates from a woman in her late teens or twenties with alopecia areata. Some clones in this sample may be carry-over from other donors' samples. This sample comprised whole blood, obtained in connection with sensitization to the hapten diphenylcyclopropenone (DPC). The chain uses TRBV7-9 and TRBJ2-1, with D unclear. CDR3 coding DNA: TGTGCCAGCACCAAGGACCTGAGCTCCTACAATGAGCAGTTCTTC. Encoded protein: CASTKDLSSYNEQFF.